This TCR beta chain was sequenced during a study of CD4 T cells in relation to SARS-CoV-2 and coronaviruses. As for the study in general: A couple of subjects were Hispanic; patients were about eight males and a handful of females.

The CDR3 runs to 14 residues. The V segment lost 4 bases and the J segment 4 bases; nucleotides outside the gene matches: 4. Looked up from germline, CDR1 is PRHDT and CDR2 is FYEKMQ (reference sequence). Libraries were prepared by immunoSEQ multiplex PCR; TCRdb keeps only in-frame clonotypes and omits some of them. Of 37,000 or so clones in the sample, 80% to 90% are singletons; the top ten hold approximately 3.1%. The chain uses TRBV13 and TRBJ1-5; 7 bases fit TRBD1. The sequence came from an adult with COVID-19. Material: memory CD4+ T cells from PBMCs. For the CDR3, the DNA is TGTGCCAGCAGCTACGGGACAGTAAATCAGCCCCAGCATTTT. Protein: CASSYGTVNQPQHF.